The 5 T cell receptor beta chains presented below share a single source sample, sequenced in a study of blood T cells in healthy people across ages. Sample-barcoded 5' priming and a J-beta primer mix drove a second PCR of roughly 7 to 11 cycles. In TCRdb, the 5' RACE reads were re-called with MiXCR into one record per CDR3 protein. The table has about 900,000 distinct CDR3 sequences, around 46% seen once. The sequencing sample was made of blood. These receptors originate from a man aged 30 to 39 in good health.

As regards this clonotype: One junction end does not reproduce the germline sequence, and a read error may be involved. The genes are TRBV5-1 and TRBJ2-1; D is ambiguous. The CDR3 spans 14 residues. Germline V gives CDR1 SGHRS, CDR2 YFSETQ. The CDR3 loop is CAGSLDGGYNEQFF. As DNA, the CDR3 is TGCGCCGGCAGCTTGGACGGCGGATACAATGAGCAGTTCTTC.

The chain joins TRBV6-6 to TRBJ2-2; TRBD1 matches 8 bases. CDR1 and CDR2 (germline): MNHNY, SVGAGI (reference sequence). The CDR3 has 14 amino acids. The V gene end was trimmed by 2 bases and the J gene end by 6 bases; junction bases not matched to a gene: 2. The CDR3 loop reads CASSYLTGAGELFF. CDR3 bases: TGTGCCAGCAGTTACCTGACAGGGGCCGGGGAGCTGTTTTTT.

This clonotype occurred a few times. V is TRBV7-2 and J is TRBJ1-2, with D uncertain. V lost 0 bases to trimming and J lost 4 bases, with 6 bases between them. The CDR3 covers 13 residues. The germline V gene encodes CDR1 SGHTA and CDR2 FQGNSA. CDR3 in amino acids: CASSLAGIYGYTF. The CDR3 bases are TGTGCCAGCAGCTTAGCTGGTATCTATGGCTACACCTTC.

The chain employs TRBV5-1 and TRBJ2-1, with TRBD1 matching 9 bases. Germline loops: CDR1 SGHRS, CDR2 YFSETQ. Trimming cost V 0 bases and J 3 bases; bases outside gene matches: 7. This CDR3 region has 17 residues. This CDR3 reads CASSLVGTGFRYNEQFF. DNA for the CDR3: TGCGCCAGCAGCTTGGTAGGGACAGGGTTTCGCTACAATGAGCAGTTCTTC.

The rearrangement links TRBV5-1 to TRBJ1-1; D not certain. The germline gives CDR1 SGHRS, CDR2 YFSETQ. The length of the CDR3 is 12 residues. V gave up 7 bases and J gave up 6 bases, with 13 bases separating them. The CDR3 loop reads CASGFSGAEAFF. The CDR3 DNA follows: TGCGCCAGCGGTTTCAGTGGGGCTGAAGCTTTCTTT.